Listed below are T cell receptor beta chains from one sample, sequenced in a study of cytomegalovirus exposure and HLA in healthy donors. Measured with immunoSEQ multiplex PCR; TCRdb has only the in-frame clones, and not every one. The data show roughly 200,000 clones, 81% seen once. The sample taken for sequencing was PBMCs. The receptors come from a man aged 35-49 years in good health and CMV-seropositive. Both conserved end residues are part of each CDR3. Each record gives: J gene, V gene, clone size, D gene, CDR3 DNA, CDR3 protein. A D gene is named only where the DNA matches it firmly. The listing skips clone size in some rows; elsewhere it reads once, few, many or a size class.

J: TRBJ2-5
V: TRBV6-1
size: .
D: TRBD2
DNA: TGTGCCAGCAGTGCGACTAGCGGGAGAGGAGAGACCCAGTACTTC
CDR3: CASSATSGRGETQYF

J: TRBJ2-7
V: TRBV11-3
size: .
D: .
DNA: TGTGCCAGCAGCCCCGGTTCCCCTACCTACGAGCAGTACTTC
CDR3: CASSPGSPTYEQYF

J: TRBJ1-2
V: TRBV5-8
size: few
D: TRBD1
DNA: TGTGCCAGCAGCAGACAGGGGGAGAACTATGGCTACACCTTC
CDR3: CASSRQGENYGYTF

J: TRBJ1-2
V: TRBV10-2
size: once
D: TRBD1
DNA: TGCGCCAGCGCCGGGACAGACAACTATGGCTACACCTTC
CDR3: CASAGTDNYGYTF

J: TRBJ1-1
V: TRBV25-1
size: .
D: .
DNA: TGTGCCAGCAGTTCAGGTTATCGGACTGAAGCTTTCTTT
CDR3: CASSSGYRTEAFF

J: TRBJ2-5
V: TRBV9
size: once
D: TRBD1
DNA: TGTGCCAGCAGCGAGGCAGGGGGTAAGACCCAGTACTTC
CDR3: CASSEAGGKTQYF

J: TRBJ2-1
V: TRBV27
size: .
D: TRBD2
DNA: TGTGCCAGCAGTTTCGGGACTAGCACATCCGAGCAGTTCTTC
CDR3: CASSFGTSTSEQFF

J: TRBJ1-4
V: TRBV5-6
size: .
D: .
DNA: TGTGCCAGCAGCTCGCGGTGGGAAAAACTGTTTTTT
CDR3: CASSSRWEKLFF

J: TRBJ1-2
V: TRBV11-2
size: few
D: TRBD1
DNA: TGTGCCAGCAGCTGGGGTAGCACAGGGGGTGACTATGGCTACACCTTC
CDR3: CASSWGSTGGDYGYTF

J: TRBJ1-2
V: TRBV18
size: .
D: TRBD1
DNA: TGTGCCAGCTCACCCGCGACAGGGGTCTTTGGCTATGGCTACACCTTC
CDR3: CASSPATGVFGYGYTF

J: TRBJ1-1
V: TRBV6-5
size: few
D: TRBD1
DNA: TGTGCCAGCAGTTACTCTGGGACAGGGAACACTGAAGCTTTCTTT
CDR3: CASSYSGTGNTEAFF

J: TRBJ2-7
V: TRBV19
size: .
D: TRBD2
DNA: TGTGCCAGTAGTACCACTAGCGGGGGGGCCTCCGAGCAGTACTTC
CDR3: CASSTTSGGASEQYF

J: TRBJ2-7
V: TRBV2
size: .
D: TRBD1
DNA: TGTGCCAGCAGTGAACGGGACAGGGTCTGGGACGAGCAGTACTTC
CDR3: CASSERDRVWDEQYF

J: TRBJ2-3
V: TRBV5-1
size: .
D: TRBD2
DNA: TGCGCCAGCAGCTCTAGCGGGAGTGTCGCAGATACGCAGTATTTT
CDR3: CASSSSGSVADTQYF